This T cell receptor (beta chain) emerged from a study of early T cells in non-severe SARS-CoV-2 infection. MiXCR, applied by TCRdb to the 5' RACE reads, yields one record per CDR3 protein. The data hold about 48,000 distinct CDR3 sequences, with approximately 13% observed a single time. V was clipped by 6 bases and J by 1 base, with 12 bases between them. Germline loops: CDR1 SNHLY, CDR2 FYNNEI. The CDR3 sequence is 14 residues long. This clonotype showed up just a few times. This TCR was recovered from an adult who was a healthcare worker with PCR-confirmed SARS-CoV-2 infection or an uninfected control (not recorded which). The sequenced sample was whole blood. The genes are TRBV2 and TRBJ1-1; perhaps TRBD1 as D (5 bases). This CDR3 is CASRWDAGNTEAFF. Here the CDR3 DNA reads TGTGCCAGCAGATGGGACGCAGGGAACACTGAAGCTTTCTTT.